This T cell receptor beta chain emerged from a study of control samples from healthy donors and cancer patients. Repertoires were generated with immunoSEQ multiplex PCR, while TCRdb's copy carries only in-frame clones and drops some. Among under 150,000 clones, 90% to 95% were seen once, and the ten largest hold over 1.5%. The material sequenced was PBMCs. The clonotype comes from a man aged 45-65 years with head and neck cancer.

The CDR3 coding sequence is TGTGCCAGCAGCTTGTGGCAGACTAGCAATCAGCCCCAGCATTTT. Translation gives CASSLWQTSNQPQHF. V is TRBV5-5 and J is TRBJ1-5; D remains unclear. V was shortened by 1 base and J by 0 bases, with 8 bases between the two germline ends. This CDR3 comprises 15 residues. The germline V gene has CDR1 SGHKS and CDR2 YYEKEE (reference sequence).